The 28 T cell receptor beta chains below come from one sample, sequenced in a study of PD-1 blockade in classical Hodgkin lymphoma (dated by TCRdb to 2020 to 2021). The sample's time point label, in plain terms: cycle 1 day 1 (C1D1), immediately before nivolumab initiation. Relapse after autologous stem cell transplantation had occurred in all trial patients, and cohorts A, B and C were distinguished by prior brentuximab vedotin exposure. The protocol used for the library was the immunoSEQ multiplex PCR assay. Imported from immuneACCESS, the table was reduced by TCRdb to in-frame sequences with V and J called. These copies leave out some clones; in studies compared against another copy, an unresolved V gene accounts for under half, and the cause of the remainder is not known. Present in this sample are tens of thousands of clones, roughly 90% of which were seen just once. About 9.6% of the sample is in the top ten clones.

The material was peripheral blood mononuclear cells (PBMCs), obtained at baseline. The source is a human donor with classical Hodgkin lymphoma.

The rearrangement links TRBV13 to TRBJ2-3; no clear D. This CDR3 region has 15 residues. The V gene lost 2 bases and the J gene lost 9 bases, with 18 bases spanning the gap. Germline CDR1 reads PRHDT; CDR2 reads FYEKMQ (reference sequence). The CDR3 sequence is CASSLLVPSSNTQYF. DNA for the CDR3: TGTGCCAGCAGCTTATTGGTCCCGTCGTCGAACACGCAGTATTTT.

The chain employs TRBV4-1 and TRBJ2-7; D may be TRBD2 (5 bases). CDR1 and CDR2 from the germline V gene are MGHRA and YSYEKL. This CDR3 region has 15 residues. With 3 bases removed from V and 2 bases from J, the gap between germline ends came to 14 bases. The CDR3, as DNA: TGCGCCAGCAGCCATCAGTTTCCGGGAACCTACGAGCAGTACTTC. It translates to CASSHQFPGTYEQYF.

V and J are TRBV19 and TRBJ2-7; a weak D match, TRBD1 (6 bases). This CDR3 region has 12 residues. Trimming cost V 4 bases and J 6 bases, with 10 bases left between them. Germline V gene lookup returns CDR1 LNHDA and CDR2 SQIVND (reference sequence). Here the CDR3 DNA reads TGTGCCAGTAGTAACAGGGCTGGCGAGCAGTACTTC. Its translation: CASSNRAGEQYF.

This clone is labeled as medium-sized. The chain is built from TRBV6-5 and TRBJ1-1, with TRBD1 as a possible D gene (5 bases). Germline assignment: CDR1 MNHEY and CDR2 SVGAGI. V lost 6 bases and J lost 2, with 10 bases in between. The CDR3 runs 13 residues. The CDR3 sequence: CASRNQGNTEAFF. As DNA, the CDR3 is TGTGCCAGCAGGAATCAGGGAAACACTGAAGCTTTCTTT.

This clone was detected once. The CDR3 DNA reads TGCAGCGTTGAAGGCGGGAGGGCCGCACCATACAATGAGCAGTTCTTC. This sequence encodes CSVEGGRAAPYNEQFF. The chain joins TRBV29-1 to TRBJ2-1; TRBD2 matches 9 bases. V shed 1 base and J 4 bases; nucleotides not matched to a gene: 8. Germline assignment: CDR1 SQVTM and CDR2 ANQGSEA. The CDR3 runs 16 residues.

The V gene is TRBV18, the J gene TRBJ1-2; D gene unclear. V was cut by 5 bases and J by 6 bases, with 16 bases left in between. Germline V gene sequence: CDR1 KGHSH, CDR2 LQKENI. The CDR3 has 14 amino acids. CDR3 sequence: CASSTIGNSDGYTF. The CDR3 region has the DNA TGTGCCAGCTCAACGATAGGGAACTCTGATGGCTACACCTTC.

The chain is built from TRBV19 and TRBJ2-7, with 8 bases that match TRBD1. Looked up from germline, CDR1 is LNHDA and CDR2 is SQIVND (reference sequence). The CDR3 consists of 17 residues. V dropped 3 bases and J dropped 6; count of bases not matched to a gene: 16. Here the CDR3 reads CASSIRAGTGIPVEQYF. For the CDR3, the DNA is TGTGCCAGTAGTATTAGGGCGGGGACAGGAATTCCGGTCGAGCAGTACTTC.

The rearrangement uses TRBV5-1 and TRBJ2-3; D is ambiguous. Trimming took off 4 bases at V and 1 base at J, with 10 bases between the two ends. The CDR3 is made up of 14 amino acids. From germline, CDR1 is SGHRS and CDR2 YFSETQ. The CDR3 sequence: CASSPGPGTDTQYF. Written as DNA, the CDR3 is TGCGCCAGCAGCCCCGGTCCCGGCACAGATACGCAGTATTTT.

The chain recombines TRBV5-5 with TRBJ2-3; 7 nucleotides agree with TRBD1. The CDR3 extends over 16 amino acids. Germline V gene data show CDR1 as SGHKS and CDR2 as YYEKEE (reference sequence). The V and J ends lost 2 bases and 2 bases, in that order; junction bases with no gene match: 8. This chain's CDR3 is CASSFYRGGDTDTQYF. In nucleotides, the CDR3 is TGTGCCAGCAGCTTCTACAGAGGGGGCGACACAGATACGCAGTATTTT.

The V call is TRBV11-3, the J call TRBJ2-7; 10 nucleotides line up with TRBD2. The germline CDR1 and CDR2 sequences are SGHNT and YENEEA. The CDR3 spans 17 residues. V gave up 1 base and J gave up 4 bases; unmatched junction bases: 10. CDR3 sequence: CASSLGSSGGGWYEQYF. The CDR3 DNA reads TGTGCCAGCAGCTTAGGTTCCAGCGGGGGGGGTTGGTACGAGCAGTACTTC. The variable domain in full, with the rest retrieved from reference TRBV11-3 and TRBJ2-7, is EAGVVQSPRYKIIEKKQPVAFWCNPISGHNTLYWYLQNLGQGPELLIRYENEEAVDDSQLPKDRFSAERLKGVDSTLKIQPAELGDSAVYLCASSLGSSGGGWYEQYFGPGTRLTVT.

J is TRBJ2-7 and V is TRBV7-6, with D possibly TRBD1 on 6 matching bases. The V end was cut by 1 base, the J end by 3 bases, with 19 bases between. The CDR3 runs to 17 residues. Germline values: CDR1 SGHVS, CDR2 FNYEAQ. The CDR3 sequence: CASSLGPRWTESYEQYF. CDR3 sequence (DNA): TGTGCCAGCAGCTTAGGCCCGCGTTGGACAGAAAGCTACGAGCAGTACTTC.

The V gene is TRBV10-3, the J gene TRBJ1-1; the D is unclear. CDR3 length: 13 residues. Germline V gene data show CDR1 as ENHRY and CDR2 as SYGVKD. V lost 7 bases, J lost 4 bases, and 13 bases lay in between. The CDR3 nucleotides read TGTGCCATCAAAGAACCCTCCGCCACTGAAGCTTTCTTT. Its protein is CAIKEPSATEAFF.

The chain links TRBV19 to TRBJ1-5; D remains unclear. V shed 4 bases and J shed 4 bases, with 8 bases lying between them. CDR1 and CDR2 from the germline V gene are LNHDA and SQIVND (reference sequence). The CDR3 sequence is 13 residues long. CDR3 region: CASSTRENQPQHF. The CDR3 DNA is TGTGCCAGTAGTACCCGAGAAAATCAGCCCCAGCATTTT.

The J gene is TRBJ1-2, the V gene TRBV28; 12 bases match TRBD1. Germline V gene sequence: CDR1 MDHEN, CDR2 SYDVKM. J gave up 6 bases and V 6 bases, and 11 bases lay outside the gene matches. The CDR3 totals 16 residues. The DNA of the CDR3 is TGTGCCAGCAGACTCTCCCGGGACAGGGGGCGTAATGGCTACACCTTC. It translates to CASRLSRDRGRNGYTF.

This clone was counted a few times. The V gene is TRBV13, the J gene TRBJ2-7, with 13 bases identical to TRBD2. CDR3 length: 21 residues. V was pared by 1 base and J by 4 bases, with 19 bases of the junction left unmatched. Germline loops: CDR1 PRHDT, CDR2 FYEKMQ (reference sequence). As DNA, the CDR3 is TGTGCCAGCAGCTTAGTAGGCGAGCCCACGGGACTAGCGGGAATATTGTACGAGCAGTACTTC. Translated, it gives CASSLVGEPTGLAGILYEQYF.

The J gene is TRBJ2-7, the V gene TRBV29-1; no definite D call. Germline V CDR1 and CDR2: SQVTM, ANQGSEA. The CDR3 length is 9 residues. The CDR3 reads CVEPYEQYF. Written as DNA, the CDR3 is TGCGTCGAGCCTTACGAGCAGTACTTC.

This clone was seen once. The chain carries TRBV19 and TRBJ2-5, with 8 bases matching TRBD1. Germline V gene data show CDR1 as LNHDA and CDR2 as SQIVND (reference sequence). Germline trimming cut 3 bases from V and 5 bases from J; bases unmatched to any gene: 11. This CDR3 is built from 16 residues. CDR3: CASSIRSGQGGETQYF. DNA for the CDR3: TGTGCCAGTAGTATTCGCTCCGGACAGGGAGGCGAGACCCAGTACTTC.

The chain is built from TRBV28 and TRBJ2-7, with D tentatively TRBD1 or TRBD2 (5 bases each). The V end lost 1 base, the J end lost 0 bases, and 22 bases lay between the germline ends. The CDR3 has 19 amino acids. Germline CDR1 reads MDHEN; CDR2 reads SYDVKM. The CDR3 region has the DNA TGTGCCAGCAGTTTATTGTTATCCCCCGGGGCAATAATCTCCTACGAGCAGTACTTC. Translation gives CASSLLLSPGAIISYEQYF.

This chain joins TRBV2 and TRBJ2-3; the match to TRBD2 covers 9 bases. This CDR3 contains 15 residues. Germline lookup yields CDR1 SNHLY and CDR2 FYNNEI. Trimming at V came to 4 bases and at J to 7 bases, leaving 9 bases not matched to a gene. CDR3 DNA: TGTGCCAGCAGTGTCGAGCGGGGGGATTCAAATACGCAGTATTTT. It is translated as CASSVERGDSNTQYF.

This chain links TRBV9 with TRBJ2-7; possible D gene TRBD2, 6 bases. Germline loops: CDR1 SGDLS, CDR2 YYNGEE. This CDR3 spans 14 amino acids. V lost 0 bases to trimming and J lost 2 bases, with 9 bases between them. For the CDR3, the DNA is TGTGCCAGCAGCGTAGGGGGGGAAACCTACGAGCAGTACTTC. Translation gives CASSVGGETYEQYF.

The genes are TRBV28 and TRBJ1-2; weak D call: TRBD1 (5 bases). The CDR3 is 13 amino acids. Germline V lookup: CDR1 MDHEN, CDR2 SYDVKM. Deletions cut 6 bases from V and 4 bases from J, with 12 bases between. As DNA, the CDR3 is TGTGCCAGCAGAATGACAGCCGGCTATGGCTACACCTTC. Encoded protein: CASRMTAGYGYTF.

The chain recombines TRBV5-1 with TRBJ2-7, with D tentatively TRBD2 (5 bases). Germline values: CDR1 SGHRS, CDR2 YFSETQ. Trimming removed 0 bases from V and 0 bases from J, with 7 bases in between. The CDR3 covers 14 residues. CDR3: CASSLDGSSYEQYF. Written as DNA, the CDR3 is TGCGCCAGCAGCTTGGATGGGAGCTCCTACGAGCAGTACTTC.

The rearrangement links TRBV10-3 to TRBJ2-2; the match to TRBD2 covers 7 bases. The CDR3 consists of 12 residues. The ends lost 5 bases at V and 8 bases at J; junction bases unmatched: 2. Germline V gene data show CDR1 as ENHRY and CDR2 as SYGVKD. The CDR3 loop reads CAISYSGGELFF. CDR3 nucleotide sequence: TGTGCCATCAGTTATAGCGGGGGGGAGCTGTTTTTT.

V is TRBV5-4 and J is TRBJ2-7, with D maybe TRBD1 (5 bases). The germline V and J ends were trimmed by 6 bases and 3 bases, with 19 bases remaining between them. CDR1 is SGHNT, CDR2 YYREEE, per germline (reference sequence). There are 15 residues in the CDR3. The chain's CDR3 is CASNKGIGQNYEQYF. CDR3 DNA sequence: TGTGCCAGCAACAAAGGTATAGGACAAAACTACGAGCAGTACTTC. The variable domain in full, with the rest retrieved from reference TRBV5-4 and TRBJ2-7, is ETGVTQSPTHLIKTRGQQVTLRCSSQSGHNTVSWYQQALGQGPQFIFQYYREEENGRGNFPPRFSGLQFPNYSSELNVNALELDDSALYLCASNKGIGQNYEQYFGPGTRLTVT.

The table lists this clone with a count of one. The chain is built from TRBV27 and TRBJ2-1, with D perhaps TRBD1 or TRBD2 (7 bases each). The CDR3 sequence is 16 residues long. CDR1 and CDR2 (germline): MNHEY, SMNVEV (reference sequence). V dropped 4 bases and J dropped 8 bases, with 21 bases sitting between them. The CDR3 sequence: CASSYLARGGGDEQFF. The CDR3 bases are TGTGCCAGCAGTTACCTTGCCAGGGGGGGTGGGGATGAGCAGTTCTTC.

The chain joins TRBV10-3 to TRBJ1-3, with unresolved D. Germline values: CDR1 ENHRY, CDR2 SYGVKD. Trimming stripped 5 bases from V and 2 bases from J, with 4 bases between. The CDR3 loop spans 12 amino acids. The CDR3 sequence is CAISPAGNTIYF. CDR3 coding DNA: TGTGCCATCAGTCCAGCTGGAAACACCATATATTTT.

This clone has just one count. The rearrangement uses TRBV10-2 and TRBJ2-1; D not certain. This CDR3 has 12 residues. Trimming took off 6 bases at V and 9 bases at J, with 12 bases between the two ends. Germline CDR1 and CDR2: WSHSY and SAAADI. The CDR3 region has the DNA TGCGCCAGCAGGGACGGCGTTGGTGAGCAGTTCTTC. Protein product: CASRDGVGEQFF.

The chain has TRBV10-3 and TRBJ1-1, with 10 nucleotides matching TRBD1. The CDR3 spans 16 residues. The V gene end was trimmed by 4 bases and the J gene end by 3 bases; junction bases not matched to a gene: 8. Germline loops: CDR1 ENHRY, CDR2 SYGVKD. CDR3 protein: CAISGGQGQWYTEAFF. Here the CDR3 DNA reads TGTGCCATCAGTGGGGGACAGGGGCAGTGGTACACTGAAGCTTTCTTT.